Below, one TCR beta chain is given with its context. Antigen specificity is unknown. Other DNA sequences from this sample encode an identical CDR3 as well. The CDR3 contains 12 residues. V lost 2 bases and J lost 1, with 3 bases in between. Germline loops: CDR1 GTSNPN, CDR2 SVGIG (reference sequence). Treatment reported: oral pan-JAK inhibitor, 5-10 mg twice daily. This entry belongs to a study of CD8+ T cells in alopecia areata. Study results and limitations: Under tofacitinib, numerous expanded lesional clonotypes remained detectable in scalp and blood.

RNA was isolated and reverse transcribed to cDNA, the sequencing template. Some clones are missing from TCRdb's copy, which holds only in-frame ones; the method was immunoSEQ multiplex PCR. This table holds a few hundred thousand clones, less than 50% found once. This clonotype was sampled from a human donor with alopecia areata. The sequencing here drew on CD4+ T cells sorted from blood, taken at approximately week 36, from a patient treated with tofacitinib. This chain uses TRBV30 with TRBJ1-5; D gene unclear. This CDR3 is CAWSTSNQPQHF. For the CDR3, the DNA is TGTGCCTGGAGTACGAGCAATCAGCCCCAGCATTTT.